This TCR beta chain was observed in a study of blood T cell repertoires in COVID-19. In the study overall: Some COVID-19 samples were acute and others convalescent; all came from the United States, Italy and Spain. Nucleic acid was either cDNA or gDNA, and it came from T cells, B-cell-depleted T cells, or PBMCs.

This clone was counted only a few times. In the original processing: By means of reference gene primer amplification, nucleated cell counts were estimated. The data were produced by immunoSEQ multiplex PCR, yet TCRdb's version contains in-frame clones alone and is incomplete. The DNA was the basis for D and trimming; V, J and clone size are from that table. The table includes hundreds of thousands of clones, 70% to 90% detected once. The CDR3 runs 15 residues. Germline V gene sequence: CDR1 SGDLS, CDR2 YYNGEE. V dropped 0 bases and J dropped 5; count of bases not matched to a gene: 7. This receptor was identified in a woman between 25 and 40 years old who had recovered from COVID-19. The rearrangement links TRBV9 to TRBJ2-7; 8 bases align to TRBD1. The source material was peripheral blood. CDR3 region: CASSVERTGLDEQYF. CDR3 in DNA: TGTGCCAGCAGCGTAGAAAGGACAGGGCTCGACGAGCAGTACTTC.